The next 2 T cell receptor beta chains were all read from a single sample in a study of spatial heterogeneity in lung cancer. TCRdb processed the 5' RACE reads anew with MiXCR; each CDR3 protein has one entry. This sample has more than 60,000 distinct CDR3 sequences; nearly 6.5% occur once, and the top ten carry approximately 14%. Time point denoted: sample taken at primary tumor resection. This specimen was PBMCs, taken at surgery. The source of these receptors is a female donor with early-stage non-small cell lung cancer.

Concerning this clonotype itself: Possible read error: a much larger clone is one base away. The chain has TRBV5-1 and TRBJ2-3, with D possibly TRBD2 on 6 matching bases. The germline V gene encodes CDR1 SGHRS and CDR2 YFSETQ. This CDR3 comprises 14 residues. CDR3 loop: CVSRPGLPTDTQYF. The DNA of the CDR3 is TGCGTCAGTCGTCCGGGACTTCCCACAGATACGCAGTATTTT. Combining the CDR3 with reference TRBV5-1 and TRBJ2-3 gives the whole variable domain KAGVTQTPRYLIKTRGQQVTLSCSPISGHRSVSWYQQTPGQGLQFLFEYFSETQRNKGNFPGRFSGRQFSNSRSEMNVSTLELGDSALYLCVSRPGLPTDTQYFGPGTRLTVL.

This clonotype was observed at least ten times. The CDR3 region has the DNA TGCGCCAGCAGCGTCCAGACTAGCGGGAGGGGCTACGAGCAGTACTTC. This gives the protein CASSVQTSGRGYEQYF. J is TRBJ2-7 and V is TRBV5-1; 14 nucleotides align to TRBD2. The germline CDR1 and CDR2 sequences are SGHRS and YFSETQ. The CDR3 has 16 residues. V lost 4 bases, J lost 3 bases, and 6 bases stayed unmatched. Full variable domain (remainder filled in from reference TRBV5-1 and TRBJ2-7): KAGVTQTPRYLIKTRGQQVTLSCSPISGHRSVSWYQQTPGQGLQFLFEYFSETQRNKGNFPGRFSGRQFSNSRSEMNVSTLELGDSALYLCASSVQTSGRGYEQYFGPGTRLTVT.